This TCR beta chain was recorded in a study of T cells in localized non-small cell lung cancer. Worth noting for this clone: Its antigen remains unidentified.

The table came from immunoSEQ multiplex PCR; TCRdb's copy has only in-frame clones and leaves some out. The table lists approximately 4,700 clones, approximately 93% of them singletons. Study-level findings and limits: Uninvolved adjacent lung showed higher T cell clonality than tumor.

V was shortened by 2 bases and J by 1 base, with 16 bases between the two germline ends. The CDR3 is made up of 16 amino acids. From germline, CDR1 is SGHKS and CDR2 YYEKEE (reference sequence). The sequencing here drew on peripheral blood, taken before any cancer treatment. The source is a woman aged 40 to 75 with stage I lung adenocarcinoma. The rearrangement joins TRBV5-5 to TRBJ2-7; TRBD1 or TRBD2 may be the D gene (5 bases each). The DNA for the CDR3 is TGTGCCAGCAGCTTTTACACGGGGCGCATATCCTACGAGCAGTACTTC. Protein: CASSFYTGRISYEQYF.